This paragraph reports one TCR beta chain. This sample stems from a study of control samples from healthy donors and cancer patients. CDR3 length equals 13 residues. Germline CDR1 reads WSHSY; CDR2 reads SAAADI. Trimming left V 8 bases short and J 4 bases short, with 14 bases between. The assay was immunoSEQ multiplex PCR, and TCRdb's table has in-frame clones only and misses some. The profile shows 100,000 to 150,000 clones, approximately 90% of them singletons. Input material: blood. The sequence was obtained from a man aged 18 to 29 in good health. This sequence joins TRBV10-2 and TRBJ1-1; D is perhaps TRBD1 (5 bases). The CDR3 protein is CASRGPSGTEAFF. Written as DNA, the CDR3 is TGCGCCAGCCGGGGACCGAGTGGCACTGAAGCTTTCTTT.